This TCR beta chain was documented in a study of human T cells and chemical hapten exposure. Study results and caveats: Sensitization with DPC brought no change to TCRs above 1 in 1000 in frequency.

Each CDR3 protein gets one entry after TCRdb re-called the RACE reads with MiXCR. This repertoire shows roughly 50,000 distinct CDR3 sequences, about 11% found once; its top ten account for roughly 1.8%. V lost 0 bases to trimming and J lost 1 base, with 9 bases between them. The CDR3 spans 14 residues. Germline CDR1 and CDR2: GTSNPN and SVGIG (reference sequence). This clonotype was observed a handful of times. Its cognate antigen is unknown. Time point defined: patch test 1, 2 weeks after DPC sensitization. Regarding treatment: therapeutic diphenylcyclopropenone sensitization with weekly scalp DPC. The total RNA was obtained from whole blood that was not fractionated.

This TCR was sampled from a middle-aged woman with alopecia areata. Some clones in this sample may be carry-over from other donors' samples. This chain connects TRBV30 to TRBJ1-1; D remains ambiguous. The sequenced sample was whole blood, obtained in connection with sensitization to the hapten diphenylcyclopropenone (DPC). In DNA form, the CDR3 reads TGTGCCTGGAGTGTTGAAGTTTCGAACACTGAAGCTTTCTTT. Encoded protein: CAWSVEVSNTEAFF.